This passage covers 3 T cell receptor beta chains from one sample sequenced in a study of blood T cell repertoires in COVID-19. TCRdb's table, derived via immunoSEQ multiplex PCR, lists solely in-frame clones and lacks some. The table lists fewer than 250,000 clones, around 79% of them singletons. Sequencing input: peripheral blood. The origin of the receptors is a woman aged 50 to 60 with acute or convalescent COVID-19.

The V and J genes are TRBV10-1 and TRBJ2-7; TRBD1 aligns across 7 bases. This CDR3 contains 13 residues. The germline gives CDR1 WNHNN, CDR2 SYGVQD (reference sequence). V gave up 0 bases and J gave up 7 bases; unmatched junction bases: 3. In DNA, the CDR3 is TGCGCCAGCAGTGAGTCTCACAGGGGTGAGCAGTACTTC. Encoded protein: CASSESHRGEQYF.

This clone was seen a handful of times. Other DNA variants within this sample encode the same CDR3. This chain links TRBV7-2 with TRBJ2-7; TRBD2 agrees at 10 bases. The V gene end was trimmed by 5 bases and the J gene end by 0 bases; junction bases not matched to a gene: 1. This CDR3 comprises 14 residues. The germline CDR1 and CDR2 sequences are SGHTA and FQGNSA. Here the CDR3 reads CASSRTSGSYEQYF. The CDR3 bases are TGTGCCAGCAGCAGGACTAGCGGCTCCTACGAGCAGTACTTC. Together with reference TRBV7-2 and TRBJ2-7, the CDR3 gives the full variable domain: GAGVSQSPSNKVTEKGKDVELRCDPISGHTALYWYRQSLGQGLEFLIYFQGNSAPDKSGLPSDRFSAERTGGSVSTLTIQRTQQEDSAVYLCASSRTSGSYEQYFGPGTRLTVT.

V and J are TRBV7-2 and TRBJ1-5, with unresolved D. V was shortened by 2 bases and J by 0 bases, with 11 bases between the two germline ends. The CDR3 spans 16 residues. The germline gives CDR1 SGHTA, CDR2 FQGNSA. Written as DNA, the CDR3 is TGTGCCAGCAGCTTATCGGGCGGGTATAGCAATCAGCCCCAGCATTTT. It is translated as CASSLSGGYSNQPQHF.